These 14 T cell receptor beta chains were sequenced from one sample in a study of early stage breast cancer tumors. Here immunoSEQ multiplex PCR was the method, and the copy in TCRdb shows in-frame clones only, minus some. The sample records about 24,000 clones, about 70% being singletons. Sequencing was done on a sample of breast tumor tissue. These TCRs come from a person in their sixties or seventies with breast cancer.

The CDR3 is CASSESGNNYEQYF. The CDR3 DNA follows: TGTGCCAGCAGTGAATCCGGGAACAACTACGAGCAGTACTTC. The V and J genes are TRBV25-1 and TRBJ2-7; D is possibly TRBD2 (5 bases). V was pared by 1 base and J by 3 bases, with 10 bases between. Germline V gene data show CDR1 as MGHDK and CDR2 as SYGVNS. The CDR3 has 14 amino acids.

This chain uses TRBV14 with TRBJ2-1; 8 bases match TRBD2. V was clipped by 5 bases and J by 5 bases; unmatched bases: 8. Germline CDR1 and CDR2: SGHDN and FVKESK. The CDR3 has 15 residues. CDR3 amino acids: CASSDRTSSDNEQFF. The CDR3 nucleotides are TGTGCCAGCAGCGATAGGACTAGCTCAGACAATGAGCAGTTCTTC.

The gene calls are TRBV4-3 and TRBJ2-5, with 7 bases fitting TRBD1. The CDR3 contains 15 residues. V gave up 0 bases and J gave up 5 bases; unmatched junction bases: 6. The V gene's germline CDR1 is LGHNA and CDR2 YSLEER. CDR3 loop: CASSQDRGFGETQYF. The CDR3 DNA follows: TGCGCCAGCAGCCAAGACAGGGGGTTCGGGGAGACCCAGTACTTC.

In nucleotides, the CDR3 is TGTGCCAGCAGCATACAGGGGGGTGGCACAGATACGCAGTATTTT. It codes for CASSIQGGGTDTQYF. The rearrangement links TRBV7-8 to TRBJ2-3, with 8 bases aligning to TRBD1. CDR3 length: 15 amino acids. Trimming removed 5 bases from V and 1 base from J; junction bases left unmatched: 5. The V gene's germline CDR1 is SGHVS and CDR2 FQNEAQ.

The chain has TRBV4-2 and TRBJ2-1; 8 bases match TRBD1. This CDR3 has 15 residues. V shed 4 bases, J shed 1 base, and the junction held 3 bases outside the gene matches. Germline assignment: CDR1 LGHNA and CDR2 YNFKEQ. Here the CDR3 DNA reads TGTGCCAGCAGCCGGGACAGGAGATCCTACAATGAGCAGTTCTTC. It encodes CASSRDRRSYNEQFF.

Of note for this clone: One end of the junction fails to match germline, which may point to a read error. V is TRBV6-5 and J is TRBJ2-7; D uncertain. Looked up from germline, CDR1 is MNHEY and CDR2 is SVGAGI. The CDR3 totals 12 residues. CDR3 DNA: TGTGCCAGCGGTTATCGTCCCTACGAGCAGTACTTC. This encodes CASGYRPYEQYF.

This chain links TRBV30 with TRBJ1-1, with 7 bases lining up with TRBD1. CDR1 GTSNPN and CDR2 SVGIG come from the germline V gene (reference sequence). The J segment lost 11 bases and the V segment lost 0 bases, leaving 3 bases of the junction unmatched. The CDR3 has 11 amino acids. Here the CDR3 DNA reads TGTGCCTGGAGTGTACCCAGGGGGGCTTTCTTT. This sequence encodes CAWSVPRGAFF.

This clone was observed a handful of times. This rearrangement joins TRBV29-1 to TRBJ2-1, with 11 bases identical to TRBD2. V shed 4 bases, J shed 4 bases, and the junction held 9 bases outside the gene matches. Germline V gives CDR1 SQVTM, CDR2 ANQGSEA. The CDR3 totals 16 residues. The CDR3 loop reads CSVGDPRLAGYNEQFF. CDR3 DNA: TGCAGCGTTGGAGACCCCAGACTAGCGGGATACAATGAGCAGTTCTTC.

This clone was seen only once. V and J are TRBV27 and TRBJ2-7, with D perhaps matching TRBD1 (5 bases). This CDR3 region has 12 residues. The V and J ends lost 6 bases and 3 bases respectively, with 9 bases between them. Germline values: CDR1 MNHEY, CDR2 SMNVEV (reference sequence). This CDR3 is CASRQDIYEQYF. The CDR3 DNA sequence: TGTGCCAGCAGGCAGGACATCTACGAGCAGTACTTC.

The rearrangement links TRBV4-1 to TRBJ2-1, with 9 bases aligning to TRBD2. The CDR3 consists of 18 residues. Trimming took 1 base from V and 6 from J; bases not matched to a gene: 13. Germline lookup yields CDR1 MGHRA and CDR2 YSYEKL. The CDR3 is CASSQVEMASGMFNEQFF. The CDR3 coding sequence is TGCGCCAGCAGCCAAGTTGAGATGGCTAGCGGGATGTTCAATGAGCAGTTCTTC.

Only a few counts were recorded for this clone. The V call is TRBV28, the J call TRBJ2-7, with TRBD1 matching 8 bases. The CDR3 contains 13 residues. CDR1 MDHEN and CDR2 SYDVKM come from the germline V gene. Losses at the gene ends were 11 bases for V and 1 base for J; bases not matched to a gene: 7. CDR3 protein: CALSQGASYEQYF. CDR3 coding DNA: TGTGCCCTATCCCAGGGGGCTTCCTACGAGCAGTACTTC.

This clone was picked up one time. The chain is built from TRBV4-1 and TRBJ2-7; TRBD2 matches at 10 bases. Germline CDR1 is MGHRA and CDR2 is YSYEKL. V lost 0 bases and J lost 5; bases outside the gene matches: 4. This CDR3 region has 15 residues. The CDR3 bases are TGCGCCAGCAGCCAAGAATTCCTAGCGGGAGACGAGCAGTACTTC. This encodes CASSQEFLAGDEQYF.

V is TRBV11-3 and J is TRBJ1-1; TRBD1 matches 9 bases. The J segment lost 4 bases and the V segment lost 0 bases, leaving 12 bases of the junction unmatched. This CDR3 contains 18 residues. Germline CDR1 is SGHNT and CDR2 is YENEEA. The CDR3 nucleotides are TGTGCCAGCAGCTTAGATCAGGCGGGGACAGGGTCGGGCACTGAAGCTTTCTTT. The encoded protein is CASSLDQAGTGSGTEAFF.

V gene TRBV5-1 combines with J gene TRBJ1-1; tentatively, D is TRBD1 (5 bases). The V gene lost 0 bases and the J gene lost 5 bases, with 8 bases spanning the gap. The germline V gene has CDR1 SGHRS and CDR2 YFSETQ. The CDR3 totals 13 residues. The DNA for the CDR3 is TGCGCCAGCAGCTTGGGCGGGGGGACTGAAGCTTTCTTT. Protein: CASSLGGGTEAFF.